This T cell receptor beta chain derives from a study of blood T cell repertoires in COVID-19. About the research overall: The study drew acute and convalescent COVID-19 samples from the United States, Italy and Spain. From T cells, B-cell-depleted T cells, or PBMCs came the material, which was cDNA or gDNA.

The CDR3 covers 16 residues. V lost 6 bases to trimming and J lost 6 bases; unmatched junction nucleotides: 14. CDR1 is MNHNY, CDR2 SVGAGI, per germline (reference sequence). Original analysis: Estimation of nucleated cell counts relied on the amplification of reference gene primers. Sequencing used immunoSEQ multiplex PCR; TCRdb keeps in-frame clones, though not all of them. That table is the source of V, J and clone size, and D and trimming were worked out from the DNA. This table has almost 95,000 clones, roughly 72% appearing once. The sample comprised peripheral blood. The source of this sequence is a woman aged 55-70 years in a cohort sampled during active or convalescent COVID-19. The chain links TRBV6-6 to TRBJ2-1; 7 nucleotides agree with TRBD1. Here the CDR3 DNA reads TGTGCCAGCAGCCTTGATACAGGCACAGGGGCCAATGAGCAGTTCTTC. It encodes CASSLDTGTGANEQFF.